The rows below give T cell receptor beta chains drawn from one sample of a study of T cell responses to AZD1222 COVID-19 vaccine. Repertoires were generated with immunoSEQ multiplex PCR, while TCRdb's copy carries only in-frame clones and drops some. The sample comprises about 150,000 clones, roughly 91% of which are singletons, and roughly 7% rests with the top ten. Sequencing was performed on peripheral blood, taken 28 days after the second AZD1222 dose. The receptors shown here come from an adult who received the AZD1222 COVID-19 vaccine. The CDR3 runs from the conserved cysteine through the conserved F or W. The D gene is left open where the match is weak. Some rows have no size entry. The others give once, few or many, or a class for an expanded clone.

V: TRBV12-5; size: -; D: TRBD1; J: TRBJ2-7; CDR3: CASGLGGTGTHEQYF; DNA: TGTGCTAGTGGTTTGGGAGGGACAGGTACCCACGAGCAGTACTTC
V: TRBV6-2/TRBV6-3; size: -; D: -; J: TRBJ1-6; CDR3: CASSYSPGQLFNSPLHF; DNA: TGTGCCAGCAGTTACTCGCCTGGACAGTTGTTTAATTCACCCCTCCACTTT
V: TRBV20-1; size: -; D: -; J: TRBJ1-2; CDR3: CSLNTGPGYTF; DNA: TGCAGTCTCAATACCGGGCCTGGCTACACCTTC
V: TRBV19; size: -; D: -; J: TRBJ1-1; CDR3: CASSLAGALGFTEAFF; DNA: TGTGCCAGTAGTCTGGCAGGGGCGCTGGGTTTCACTGAAGCTTTCTTT
V: TRBV5-6; size: -; D: -; J: TRBJ1-2; CDR3: CASSSLLTENWGYTF; DNA: TGTGCCAGCAGCTCTTTGTTGACCGAGAACTGGGGCTACACCTTC
V: TRBV18; size: -; D: -; J: TRBJ1-5; CDR3: CASSPLGTKQPQHF; DNA: TGTGCCAGCTCACCCCTGGGGACAAAGCAGCCCCAGCATTTT
V: TRBV7-9; size: -; D: -; J: TRBJ1-4; CDR3: CASSSRGEKLFF; DNA: TGTGCCAGCAGCTCTAGAGGGGAAAAACTGTTTTTT
V: TRBV7-2; size: once; D: TRBD1; J: TRBJ2-7; CDR3: CASSPQTGFIYEQYF; DNA: TGTGCCAGCAGCCCCCAGACAGGGTTCATCTACGAGCAGTACTTC
V: TRBV18; size: -; D: -; J: TRBJ2-7; CDR3: CASSPLSYEQYF; DNA: TGTGCCAGCTCACCGCTCTCCTACGAGCAGTACTTC
V: TRBV28; size: -; D: -; J: TRBJ1-4; CDR3: CASYSREGKLFF; DNA: TGTGCCAGCTATAGTAGGGAGGGAAAACTGTTTTTT
V: TRBV12-5; size: -; D: -; J: TRBJ2-5; CDR3: CASGFFVRGTQETQYF; DNA: TGTGCTAGTGGTTTTTTTGTAAGGGGGACGCAAGAGACCCAGTACTTC
V: TRBV12-3/TRBV12-4; size: -; D: -; J: TRBJ1-1; CDR3: CASGAMNTEAFF; DNA: TGTGCCAGCGGGGCAATGAACACTGAAGCTTTCTTT
V: TRBV9; size: -; D: -; J: TRBJ2-7; CDR3: CASSVGQEQYF; DNA: TGTGCCAGCAGCGTAGGGCAGGAGCAGTACTTC
V: TRBV19; size: -; D: -; J: TRBJ1-5; CDR3: CATLGRGSNQPQHF; DNA: TGTGCCACCCTAGGTAGAGGTAGCAATCAGCCCCAGCATTTT
V: TRBV28; size: -; D: TRBD1; J: TRBJ2-7; CDR3: CASSPLAGQVEQYF; DNA: TGTGCCAGCAGCCCCCTTGCGGGACAGGTGGAGCAGTACTTC
V: TRBV6-2/TRBV6-3; size: -; D: TRBD1; J: TRBJ2-6; CDR3: CASSYSSGTGNALANVLTF; DNA: TGTGCCAGCAGTTACTCGTCAGGGACAGGGAACGCTTTGGCCAACGTCCTGACTTTC
V: TRBV19; size: once; D: -; J: TRBJ2-7; CDR3: CASSAGLGSYEQYF; DNA: TGTGCCAGTAGTGCGGGGTTGGGCTCCTACGAGCAGTACTTC
V: TRBV20-1; size: once; D: -; J: TRBJ2-5; CDR3: CSVGKETQYF; DNA: TGCAGTGTGGGGAAAGAGACCCAGTACTTC
V: TRBV5-1; size: -; D: TRBD1; J: TRBJ2-5; CDR3: CASSWGGQGSETQYF; DNA: TGCGCCAGCAGCTGGGGGGGACAGGGTTCAGAGACCCAGTACTTC
V: TRBV13; size: -; D: TRBD2; J: TRBJ2-3; CDR3: CASSSLGARGVKADTQYF; DNA: TGTGCCAGCAGCTCGCTAGGAGCACGGGGGGTGAAGGCAGATACGCAGTATTTT
V: TRBV5-1; size: -; D: -; J: TRBJ1-2; CDR3: CASSFPIGGGANYGYTF; DNA: TGCGCCAGCAGCTTTCCGATTGGCGGGGGAGCTAACTATGGCTACACCTTC
V: TRBV5-5; size: -; D: -; J: TRBJ1-1; CDR3: CASSPYRGRMNTEAFF; DNA: TGTGCCAGCAGCCCATACCGAGGGCGAATGAACACTGAAGCTTTCTTT
V: TRBV28; size: -; D: -; J: TRBJ1-5; CDR3: CAILGGFNQPQHF; DNA: TGTGCCATCCTCGGGGGGTTCAATCAGCCCCAGCATTTT
V: TRBV6-5; size: -; D: -; J: TRBJ1-2; CDR3: CASSYSRREHGYTF; DNA: TGTGCCAGCAGTTACTCCCGCCGGGAACATGGCTACACCTTC
V: TRBV6-4; size: -; D: TRBD2; J: TRBJ2-2; CDR3: CARQLAGGTGELFF; DNA: TGTGCCAGGCAACTAGCGGGGGGCACCGGGGAGCTGTTTTTT
V: TRBV12-3/TRBV12-4; size: -; D: -; J: TRBJ1-2; CDR3: CASSLGFHGYTF; DNA: TGTGCCAGCAGTTTAGGGTTCCATGGCTACACCTTC
V: TRBV6-6; size: -; D: -; J: TRBJ1-2; CDR3: CASCKNTVYGYTF; DNA: TGTGCCAGCTGCAAGAACACAGTTTATGGCTACACCTTC
V: TRBV29-1; size: -; D: TRBD1; J: TRBJ1-1; CDR3: CSVEDWTGNTEAFF; DNA: TGCAGCGTTGAAGATTGGACAGGAAACACTGAAGCTTTCTTT
V: TRBV12-3/TRBV12-4; size: -; D: -; J: TRBJ1-1; CDR3: CASSDLDPTEAFF; DNA: TGTGCCAGCAGTGACTTGGACCCCACTGAAGCTTTCTTT
V: TRBV2; size: -; D: TRBD1; J: TRBJ1-2; CDR3: CASTGTGNGYTF; DNA: TGTGCCAGCACAGGGACAGGGAATGGCTACACCTTC
V: TRBV4-2; size: -; D: -; J: TRBJ2-7; CDR3: CASSQDIVAGGGYEQYF; DNA: TGTGCCAGCAGCCAAGATATAGTGGCAGGAGGTGGCTACGAGCAGTACTTC
V: TRBV7-9; size: -; D: -; J: TRBJ2-1; CDR3: CASSSLITYNEQFF; DNA: TGTGCCAGCAGCTCCCTTATAACCTACAATGAGCAGTTCTTC
V: TRBV19; size: -; D: -; J: TRBJ1-2; CDR3: CASSIILRGARDGYTF; DNA: TGTGCCAGTAGTATAATTCTCCGGGGAGCAAGAGACGGCTACACCTTC
V: TRBV3-1/TRBV3-2; size: -; D: TRBD1; J: TRBJ1-6; CDR3: CASSNRDRNNSPLHF; DNA: TGTGCCAGCAGCAACCGGGACAGAAATAATTCACCCCTCCACTTT
V: TRBV5-1; size: -; D: -; J: TRBJ1-2; CDR3: CASSLGAGYTF; DNA: TGCGCCAGCAGCTTAGGGGCTGGCTACACCTTC
V: TRBV19; size: -; D: -; J: TRBJ1-1; CDR3: CASSIGRASTEAFF; DNA: TGTGCCAGTAGTATCGGCCGGGCGTCCACTGAAGCTTTCTTT
V: TRBV6-5; size: -; D: -; J: TRBJ1-5; CDR3: CASRRDSNQPQHF; DNA: TGTGCCAGCAGACGGGATAGCAATCAGCCCCAGCATTTT
V: TRBV5-1; size: -; D: -; J: TRBJ1-4; CDR3: CASSLEGEDNEKLFF; DNA: TGCGCCAGTAGCTTGGAAGGAGAGGATAATGAAAAACTGTTTTTT
V: TRBV4-1; size: -; D: TRBD1; J: TRBJ1-1; CDR3: CASRPLRQGNTEAFF; DNA: TGCGCCAGCCGTCCCCTGAGACAGGGGAACACTGAAGCTTTCTTT
V: TRBV9; size: -; D: -; J: TRBJ2-6; CDR3: CASSVGGDPGANVLTF; DNA: TGTGCCAGCAGCGTAGGAGGGGACCCTGGGGCCAACGTCCTGACTTTC
V: TRBV7-9; size: -; D: TRBD1; J: TRBJ1-1; CDR3: CASSWGQAGTEAFF; DNA: TGTGCCAGCAGCTGGGGACAGGCGGGCACTGAAGCTTTCTTT
V: TRBV2; size: -; D: -; J: TRBJ2-2; CDR3: CASSVGENTGELFF; DNA: TGTGCCAGCAGTGTAGGTGAGAACACCGGGGAGCTGTTTTTT
V: TRBV6-5; size: -; D: -; J: TRBJ1-1; CDR3: CASSYKLPNTEAFF; DNA: TGTGCCAGCAGTTACAAGTTACCGAACACTGAAGCTTTCTTT
V: TRBV4-1; size: -; D: -; J: TRBJ1-3; CDR3: CASSQYAGNTIYF; DNA: TGCGCCAGCAGCCAATACGCGGGAAACACCATATATTTT
V: TRBV7-8; size: -; D: -; J: TRBJ2-7; CDR3: CASSPPKGGVYEQYF; DNA: TGTGCCAGCAGCCCCCCAAAGGGGGGGGTTTACGAGCAGTACTTC
V: TRBV19; size: -; D: -; J: TRBJ2-3; CDR3: CSTGGAGNTQYF; DNA: TGTTCCACTGGGGGGGCGGGGAATACGCAGTATTTT
V: TRBV6-5; size: once; D: TRBD2; J: TRBJ2-1; CDR3: CASRGPGGGPNEQFF; DNA: TGTGCCAGCAGGGGCCCGGGCGGGGGACCCAATGAGCAGTTCTTC
V: TRBV5-4; size: -; D: -; J: TRBJ1-2; CDR3: CASSPNTGPKNYGYTF; DNA: TGTGCCAGCAGCCCCAATACAGGGCCTAAGAACTATGGCTACACCTTC
V: TRBV30; size: -; D: -; J: TRBJ2-5; CDR3: CAWGLPGRETQYF; DNA: TGTGCCTGGGGACTTCCTGGTAGGGAGACCCAGTACTTC
V: TRBV6-1; size: -; D: -; J: TRBJ1-5; CDR3: CASSDVGRLNQPQHF; DNA: TGTGCCAGCAGTGACGTGGGACGGTTAAATCAGCCCCAGCATTTT
V: TRBV6-1; size: -; D: -; J: TRBJ2-7; CDR3: CASSEGPDSSYEQYF; DNA: TGTGCCAGCAGTGAAGGGCCGGACAGCTCCTACGAGCAGTACTTC
V: TRBV5-1; size: medium-sized; D: TRBD1; J: TRBJ2-7; CDR3: CASSPGTGGGNEQYF; DNA: TGCGCCAGCAGCCCCGGGACAGGGGGCGGGAACGAGCAGTACTTC
V: TRBV7-2; size: few; D: -; J: TRBJ2-7; CDR3: CASSPGHFSYEQYF; DNA: TGTGCCAGCAGCCCGGGCCATTTCTCCTACGAGCAGTACTTC
V: TRBV7-3; size: -; D: TRBD1; J: TRBJ2-2; CDR3: CASSPQGTGSAGELFF; DNA: TGTGCCAGCAGCCCCCAAGGGACAGGGTCGGCCGGGGAGCTGTTTTTT
V: TRBV19; size: -; D: -; J: TRBJ1-3; CDR3: CASSIEPGTGNTIYF; DNA: TGTGCCAGTAGTATAGAGCCCGGGACAGGAAACACCATATATTTT
V: TRBV19; size: -; D: -; J: TRBJ1-2; CDR3: CASRRDGANYGYTF; DNA: TGTGCCAGTAGAAGGGACGGCGCTAACTATGGCTACACCTTC
V: TRBV29-1; size: -; D: -; J: TRBJ2-7; CDR3: CSVVRSYEQYF; DNA: TGCAGCGTTGTACGCTCCTACGAGCAGTACTTC
V: TRBV3-1/TRBV3-2; size: -; D: TRBD1; J: TRBJ2-7; CDR3: CASSQQTGAYEQYF; DNA: TGTGCCAGCAGCCAACAAACAGGGGCCTACGAGCAGTACTTC
V: TRBV2; size: -; D: -; J: TRBJ1-3; CDR3: CASSEYVGTIGNTIYF; DNA: TGTGCCAGCAGTGAATACGTCGGGACAATCGGAAACACCATATATTTT
V: TRBV28; size: -; D: -; J: TRBJ1-3; CDR3: CASSLPQGTGNTIYF; DNA: TGTGCCAGCAGTTTGCCTCAGGGGACTGGAAACACCATATATTTT